This passage covers 8 T cell receptor beta chains from one sample sequenced in a study of human T cells and chemical hapten exposure. TCRdb reanalysed the 5' RACE reads using MiXCR and keeps one entry per CDR3 protein. The sample has about 140,000 distinct CDR3 sequences, roughly 4.1% seen once. The total RNA was obtained from whole blood that was not fractionated. These receptors were obtained from a female donor in good health.

This clonotype showed up many times. The chain joins TRBV6-2 or TRBV6-3 to TRBJ2-1; 10 bases map to TRBD2. The CDR3 extends over 18 amino acids. Germline V lookup: CDR1 MNHEY, CDR2 SVGEGT. Germline trimming cut 2 bases from V and 6 bases from J; bases unmatched to any gene: 13. As DNA, the CDR3 is TGTGCCAGCAGTTACACCGGTGTTCTAGCGGGGGTTCCCAATGAGCAGTTCTTC. This translates into CASSYTGVLAGVPNEQFF.

This clonotype was seen many times. This chain links TRBV9 with TRBJ1-6; 8 positions agree with TRBD1. The V gene's germline CDR1 is SGDLS and CDR2 YYNGEE. CDR3 size: 15 residues. V lost 3 bases and J lost 10; bases outside the gene matches: 9. The CDR3 coding sequence is TGTGCCAGCAGCGAGGGGACAGGTTTAGTATCACCCCTCCACTTT. Protein: CASSEGTGLVSPLHF.

This clonotype was counted at least ten times. V and J are TRBV6-5 and TRBJ2-1; possible D gene TRBD1, 5 bases. Trimming stripped 2 bases from V and 2 bases from J, with 7 bases between. The germline V gene has CDR1 MNHEY and CDR2 SVGAGI. The CDR3 covers 14 residues. The CDR3 bases are TGTGCCAGCAGTTACGGCAGGGCCTACAATGAGCAGTTCTTC. As protein: CASSYGRAYNEQFF.

This clonotype occurred many times. J is TRBJ2-1 and V is TRBV4-3; perhaps TRBD2 as D (6 bases). CDR1 and CDR2 (germline): LGHNA, YSLEER. V lost 1 base and J 8 bases, leaving 15 bases between the germline ends. CDR3 size: 15 residues. As DNA, the CDR3 is TGCGCCAGCAGCCAAGGACTAGTACCTTTCGATGAGCAGTTCTTC. As protein: CASSQGLVPFDEQFF.

This clonotype has a count of ten or more. This chain links TRBV6-6 with TRBJ1-2; 11 bases are a match to TRBD1. Germline trimming cut 2 bases from V and 8 bases from J; bases unmatched to any gene: 4. CDR1 and CDR2 (germline): MNHNY, SVGAGI (reference sequence). The CDR3 extends over 14 amino acids. The CDR3 bases are TGTGCCAGCAGTTACGGCGGGACAGGGGGAGGCTACACCTTC. This encodes CASSYGGTGGGYTF.

This clonotype was seen ten or more times. This chain connects TRBV29-1 to TRBJ2-3; 10 nucleotides align to TRBD2. Germline V gives CDR1 SQVTM, CDR2 ANQGSEA. Losses at the gene ends were 4 bases for V and 1 base for J; bases not matched to a gene: 2. The CDR3 spans 14 residues. CDR3 loop: CSVVLAGGTDTQYF. CDR3 sequence (DNA): TGCAGCGTTGTCCTAGCGGGGGGCACAGATACGCAGTATTTT.

There are a few counts of this clonotype. The chain links TRBV18 to TRBJ2-3; TRBD2 aligns across 11 bases. Germline trimming cut 6 bases from V and 5 bases from J; bases unmatched to any gene: 10. Germline values: CDR1 KGHSH, CDR2 LQKENI. CDR3 length: 16 amino acids. The CDR3: CASSPTSGGFGDTQYF. The CDR3 DNA reads TGTGCCAGCTCCCCTACTAGCGGGGGATTCGGAGATACGCAGTATTTT. The entire variable domain, with the rest obtained from reference TRBV18 and TRBJ2-3, is as follows: NAGVMQNPRHLVRRRGQEARLRCSPMKGHSHVYWYRQLPEEGLKFMVYLQKENIIDESGMPKERFSAEFPKEGPSILRIQQVVRGDSAAYFCASSPTSGGFGDTQYFGPGTRLTVL.

This clonotype was counted many times. The chain combines TRBV5-1 with TRBJ2-3; 9 bases line up with TRBD2. CDR1 and CDR2 (germline): SGHRS, YFSETQ. CDR3 size: 19 residues. V gave up 0 bases and J gave up 0 bases; unmatched junction bases: 11. The CDR3 protein is CASSLDPSGALYSTDTQYF. For the CDR3, the DNA is TGCGCCAGCAGCTTGGATCCTAGCGGGGCTCTTTATAGCACAGATACGCAGTATTTT.